This T cell receptor beta chain was sequenced for a study of regulatory T cells in long-lasting Graves disease. The TCR beta library used iRepertoire HTBI primers with Arm-PCR amplification of CDR3. MiXCR was run by TCRdb on the multiplex PCR reads, yielding one entry per CDR3 protein. The sample has 530,000 or so distinct CDR3 sequences, roughly a sixth seen once. The time point here: newly diagnosed GD, antithyroid drugs for less than 3 months. Extracted PBMC RNA gave rise to the TCR library. Patients hailed from an endocrinology department in Xi'an, China. The CDR3 covers 14 residues. V dropped 2 bases and J dropped 2 bases, with 10 bases sitting between them. Germline V gene sequence: CDR1 MNHEY, CDR2 SMNVEV (reference sequence). These sequences were also reported in another study, on T cells in Graves' hyperthyroidism and ophthalmopathy. That paper states: Clinical symptoms, serum thyroxine and TRAb, thyroid ultrasound and orbital computed tomography together formed the diagnostic basis.

This TCR derives from a man younger than 35 with Graves disease. The V gene is TRBV27, the J gene TRBJ2-7; D is tentatively TRBD1 or TRBD2 (5 bases each). The specimen comprised peripheral blood mononuclear cells (PBMCs), sampled at new diagnosis, from a patient treated with antithyroid drugs. The CDR3 sequence: CASSLGGSAYEQYF. DNA for the CDR3: TGTGCCAGCAGTTTAGGGGGTAGCGCCTACGAGCAGTACTTC.